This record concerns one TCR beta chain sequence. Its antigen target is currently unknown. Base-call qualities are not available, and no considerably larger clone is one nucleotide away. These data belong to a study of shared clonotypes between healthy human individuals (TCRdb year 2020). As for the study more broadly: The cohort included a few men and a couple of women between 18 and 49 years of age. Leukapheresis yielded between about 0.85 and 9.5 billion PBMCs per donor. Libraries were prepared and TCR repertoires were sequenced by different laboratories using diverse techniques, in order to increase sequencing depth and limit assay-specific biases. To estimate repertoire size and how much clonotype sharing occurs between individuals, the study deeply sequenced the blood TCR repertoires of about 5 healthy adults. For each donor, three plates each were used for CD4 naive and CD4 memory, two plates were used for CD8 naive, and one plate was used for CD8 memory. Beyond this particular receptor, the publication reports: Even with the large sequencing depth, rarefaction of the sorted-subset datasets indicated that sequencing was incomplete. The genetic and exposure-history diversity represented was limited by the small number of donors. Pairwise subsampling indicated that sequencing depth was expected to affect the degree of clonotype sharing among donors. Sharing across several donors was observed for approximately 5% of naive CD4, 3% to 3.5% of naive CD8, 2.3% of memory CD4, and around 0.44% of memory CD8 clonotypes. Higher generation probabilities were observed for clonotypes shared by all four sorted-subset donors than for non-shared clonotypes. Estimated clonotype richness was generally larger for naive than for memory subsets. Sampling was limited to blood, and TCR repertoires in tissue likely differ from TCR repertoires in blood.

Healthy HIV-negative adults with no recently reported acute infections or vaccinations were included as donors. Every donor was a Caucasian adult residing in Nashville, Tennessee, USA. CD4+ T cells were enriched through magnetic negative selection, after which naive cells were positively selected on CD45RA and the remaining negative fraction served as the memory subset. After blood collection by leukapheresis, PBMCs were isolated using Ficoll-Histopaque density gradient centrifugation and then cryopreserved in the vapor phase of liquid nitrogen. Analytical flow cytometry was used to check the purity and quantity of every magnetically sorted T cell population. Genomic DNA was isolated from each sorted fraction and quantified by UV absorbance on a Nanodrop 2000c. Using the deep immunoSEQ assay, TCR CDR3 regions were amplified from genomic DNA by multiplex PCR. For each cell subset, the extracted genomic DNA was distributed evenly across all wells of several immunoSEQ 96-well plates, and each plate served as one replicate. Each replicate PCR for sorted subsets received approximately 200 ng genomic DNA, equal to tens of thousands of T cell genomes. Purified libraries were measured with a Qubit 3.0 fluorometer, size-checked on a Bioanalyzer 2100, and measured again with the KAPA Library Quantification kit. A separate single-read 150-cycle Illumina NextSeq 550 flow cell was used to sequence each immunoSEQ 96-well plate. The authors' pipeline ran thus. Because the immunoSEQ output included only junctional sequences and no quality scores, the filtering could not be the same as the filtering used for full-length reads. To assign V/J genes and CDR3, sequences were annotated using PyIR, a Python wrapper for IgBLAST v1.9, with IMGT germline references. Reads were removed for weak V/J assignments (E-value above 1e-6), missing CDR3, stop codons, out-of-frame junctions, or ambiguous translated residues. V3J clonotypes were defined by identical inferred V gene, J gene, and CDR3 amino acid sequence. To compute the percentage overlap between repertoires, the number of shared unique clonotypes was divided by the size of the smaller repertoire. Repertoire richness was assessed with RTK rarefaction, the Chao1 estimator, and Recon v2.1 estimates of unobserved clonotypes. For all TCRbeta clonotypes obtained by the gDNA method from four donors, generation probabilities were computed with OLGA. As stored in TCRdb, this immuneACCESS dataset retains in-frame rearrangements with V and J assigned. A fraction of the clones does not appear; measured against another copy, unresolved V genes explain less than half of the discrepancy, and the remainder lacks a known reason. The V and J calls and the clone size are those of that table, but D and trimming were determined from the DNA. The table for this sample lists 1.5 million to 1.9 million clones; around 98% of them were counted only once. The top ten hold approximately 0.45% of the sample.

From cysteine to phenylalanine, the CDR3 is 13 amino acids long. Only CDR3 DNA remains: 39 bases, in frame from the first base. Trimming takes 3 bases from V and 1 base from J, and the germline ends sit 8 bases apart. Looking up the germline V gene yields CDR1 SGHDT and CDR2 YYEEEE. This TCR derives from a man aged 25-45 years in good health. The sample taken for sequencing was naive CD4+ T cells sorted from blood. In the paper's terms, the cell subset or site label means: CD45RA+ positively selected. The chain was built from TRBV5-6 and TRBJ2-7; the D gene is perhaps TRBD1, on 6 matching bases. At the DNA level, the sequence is TGTGCCAGCAGCTCGAGGGGGTCCTACGAGCAGTACTTC. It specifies CASSSRGSYEQYF.